A selection of T cell receptor beta chains follows, all from one sample in a study of T-cell reconstitution after alpha-beta-depleted transplantation in children. MiXCR, applied by TCRdb to the PCR reads, yields one record per CDR3 protein. There are hundreds of thousands of distinct CDR3 sequences in the sample; around a sixth occur only once, and 1.1% lies in the top ten. Sequencing used PBMCs from the stem cell graft donor, obtained from the stem cell graft. The origin of the receptors is a human donor who donated a stem cell graft to a child with acute myeloid leukemia. CDR3s include the opening cysteine and the closing phenylalanine or tryptophan. Fields, in order: clone size, J gene, V gene, CDR3 protein. Not all rows give a size; the values are once, few, many and, for expanded clones, a class.

few TRBJ1-5 TRBV20-1 CSARLGAGNQPQHF
few TRBJ1-2 TRBV4-3 CASSQRGRNYGYTF
. TRBJ2-7 TRBV20-1 CSARDRTYEQYF
few TRBJ2-1 TRBV25-1 CASSEYQGNYNEQFF
few TRBJ2-5 TRBV4-2 CASSSRLAGRETQYF
many TRBJ2-1 TRBV9 CASSVAPQANSYNEQFF
. TRBJ2-5 TRBV5-1 CASTLQMYQETQYF
many TRBJ2-6 TRBV11-2 CASSLEGRQTSGANVLTF
many TRBJ2-1 TRBV6-2/TRBV6-3 CASSLLSLSSYNEQFF
few TRBJ2-1 TRBV7-9 CASSFDPRLLYNEQFF
many TRBJ2-3 TRBV29-1 CSVAGRSTDTQYF
few TRBJ1-6 TRBV6-1 CASRGGESSYNSPLHF
many TRBJ1-1 TRBV6-6 CASSAGGAEAFF
few TRBJ2-7 TRBV6-4 CASKDLYEQYF
many TRBJ2-1 TRBV12-3/TRBV12-4 CASSLVAGSFNEQFF
many TRBJ1-2 TRBV20-1 CSARGGQEYGYTF
few TRBJ1-3 TRBV20-1 CAADRRNTIYF
. TRBJ1-1 TRBV5-6 CASSLLLTGPNTEAFF
many TRBJ1-1 TRBV20-1 CSVRRQGNTEAFF
few TRBJ2-3 TRBV5-1 CASSFNRADTQYF
. TRBJ2-7 TRBV7-8 CASRQTSGGDPYEQYF
few TRBJ2-3 TRBV12-3/TRBV12-4 CASSSLAGGTSTDTQYF
many TRBJ1-2 TRBV20-1 CSAISGQELYGYTF
many TRBJ1-1 TRBV5-1 CASSLRQGDTEAFF
few TRBJ2-7 TRBV7-2 CASSYSDSHYEQYF
. TRBJ2-4 TRBV5-6 CASSVQVHPKNIQYF